The 14 T cell receptor beta chains below were found in one sample sequenced in a study of T cell changes during pregnancy in multiple sclerosis. Measured with immunoSEQ multiplex PCR; TCRdb has only the in-frame clones, and not every one. This table has about 83,000 clones, around 96% appearing once. This material consisted of peripheral blood, taken in the second trimester of pregnancy. The receptors here all came from a female donor with multiple sclerosis, enrolled in a pregnancy study.

V gene TRBV7-8 combines with J gene TRBJ2-2; TRBD2 matches 8 bases. This CDR3 comprises 15 residues. Germline V gives CDR1 SGHVS, CDR2 FQNEAQ. V gave up 6 bases and J gave up 3 bases; unmatched junction bases: 6. CDR3 DNA: TGTGCCAGCAGTGGAGGGACTAGGGACACCGGGGAGCTGTTTTTT. Residues: CASSGGTRDTGELFF. The full variable domain, with the rest looked up from reference TRBV7-8 and TRBJ2-2, is GAGVSQSPRYKVAKRGQDVALRCDPISGHVSLFWYQQALGQGPEFLTYFQNEAQLDKSGLPSDRFFAERPEGSVSTLKIQRTQQEDSAVYLCASSGGTRDTGELFFGEGSRLTVL.

The chain joins TRBV5-1 to TRBJ1-2, with D hard to call. This CDR3 comprises 13 residues. Between the trimmed V and J ends, which lost 0 bases and 4 bases, there was a span of 7 bases. CDR1 SGHRS and CDR2 YFSETQ come from the germline V gene. CDR3 sequence (DNA): TGCGCCAGCAGCTTGGACAGCTCCTATGGCTACACCTTC. Translating gives CASSLDSSYGYTF.

The chain carries TRBV6-5 and TRBJ2-7, with D possibly being TRBD1 (6 bases). The CDR3 spans 13 residues. V lost 6 bases to trimming and J lost 0 bases, with 9 bases between them. From germline, CDR1 is MNHEY and CDR2 SVGAGI. The CDR3 is CASSTGRSYEQYF. CDR3 coding DNA: TGTGCCAGCAGCACAGGGCGCTCCTACGAGCAGTACTTC.

J is TRBJ2-5 and V is TRBV7-6, with 9 bases fitting TRBD1. V was pared by 1 base and J by 3 bases, with 3 bases of the junction left unmatched. Germline CDR1 reads SGHVS; CDR2 reads FNYEAQ. The CDR3 length is 15 residues. The CDR3 loop is CASSLEGQGEETQYF. The CDR3, as DNA: TGTGCCAGCAGCTTAGAGGGACAGGGAGAAGAGACCCAGTACTTC.

The rearrangement uses TRBV11-1 and TRBJ2-1, with 10 bases fitting TRBD1. V dropped 6 bases and J dropped 9; count of bases not matched to a gene: 5. The CDR3 runs 13 residues. The germline V gene encodes CDR1 SGHAT and CDR2 FQDESV (reference sequence). The CDR3 protein is CASRQGQGTEQFF. CDR3 bases: TGTGCCAGCAGACAGGGACAGGGGACTGAGCAGTTCTTC.

The gene calls are TRBV28 and TRBJ2-5; 16 nucleotides line up with TRBD2. In germline, CDR1 is MDHEN, CDR2 SYDVKM. Unmatched junction bases numbered 13, after V lost 6 bases and J lost 3 bases. CDR3 size: 19 residues. The CDR3 loop is CASSLPGLAGGLREETQYF. Written as DNA, the CDR3 is TGTGCCAGCAGCCTCCCGGGACTAGCGGGAGGGCTCCGCGAAGAGACCCAGTACTTC.

The J gene is TRBJ1-3, the V gene TRBV25-1; D ambiguous. V lost 9 bases, J lost 0 bases, and 6 bases lay in between. CDR1 is MGHDK, CDR2 SYGVNS, per germline. CDR3 size: 12 residues. This CDR3 reads CASLSSGNTIYF. CDR3 DNA: TGTGCCAGTCTAAGCTCTGGAAACACCATATATTTT.

This clone was detected once. The chain's CDR3 is CASSEVLAGYTDTQYF. DNA for the CDR3: TGTGCCAGCAGTGAAGTGTTAGCGGGATACACAGATACGCAGTATTTT. This rearrangement joins TRBV6-1 to TRBJ2-3, with 8 bases identical to TRBD2. Germline CDR1 and CDR2: MNHNS and SASEGT. The trim removed 1 base at V and 2 bases at J, leaving 5 bases unmatched. The CDR3 totals 16 residues.

The chain joins TRBV27 to TRBJ1-2, with 8 bases aligning to TRBD1. In germline, CDR1 is MNHEY, CDR2 SMNVEV (reference sequence). The CDR3 extends over 14 amino acids. J lost 5 bases, V lost 4 bases, and 6 bases had no gene match. CDR3 in DNA: TGTGCCAGCAGTTCCGGACAGGGAATGTATGGCTACACCTTC. Translated: CASSSGQGMYGYTF.

This chain joins TRBV18 and TRBJ2-1; TRBD2 matches at 9 bases. The CDR3 is 15 residues long. CDR1 and CDR2 (germline): KGHSH, LQKENI. Trimming at V came to 2 bases and at J to 10 bases, leaving 9 bases not matched to a gene. The CDR3 coding sequence is TGTGCCAGCTCACCAGTAGCGGGAGCGCTTTCAGAGCAGTTCTTC. Residues: CASSPVAGALSEQFF.

CDR3 bases: TGTGCCAGCTCACTCGGGACTAGCGGGAGGTACGGTGAGCAGTTCTTC. This translates into CASSLGTSGRYGEQFF. The gene calls are TRBV18 and TRBJ2-1, with TRBD2 matching 15 bases. The germline CDR1 and CDR2 sequences are KGHSH and LQKENI. The CDR3 consists of 16 residues. With 4 bases clipped from V and 9 bases from J, the junction kept 7 bases outside the gene matches.

This chain links TRBV27 with TRBJ2-3, with D possibly being TRBD1 (5 bases). V lost 0 bases and J 1 base, leaving 11 bases between the germline ends. The CDR3 sequence is 16 residues long. Germline V gene data show CDR1 as MNHEY and CDR2 as SMNVEV (reference sequence). The CDR3 region has the DNA TGTGCCAGCAGTTTATCAAAAGCCAGGGGCACAGATACGCAGTATTTT. Protein product: CASSLSKARGTDTQYF.

The genes are TRBV6-1 and TRBJ2-5; 9 bases agree with TRBD2. Germline V lookup: CDR1 MNHNS, CDR2 SASEGT. V trimming: 9 bases; J trimming: 4 bases; junction bases outside the gene matches: 3. The CDR3 loop spans 12 amino acids. The chain's CDR3 is CASTLAGETQYF. Written as DNA, the CDR3 is TGTGCCAGTACACTAGCGGGAGAGACCCAGTACTTC.

Written as DNA, the CDR3 is TGTGCCAGCAGTGAATTTGGACAGAACACTGAAGCTTTCTTT. Translation gives CASSEFGQNTEAFF. The V gene is TRBV25-1, the J gene TRBJ1-1; D perhaps matches TRBD1 (5 bases). Germline V gene data show CDR1 as MGHDK and CDR2 as SYGVNS. Trimming cost V 1 base and J 1 base, with 7 bases left between them. The CDR3 runs to 14 residues.